Sequencing of this T cell receptor beta chain was carried out in a study of cytomegalovirus exposure and HLA in healthy donors. This CDR3 is 15 amino acids long. The V end was cut by 5 bases, the J end by 0 bases, with 17 bases between. From germline, CDR1 is SQVTM and CDR2 ANQGSEA. Study-wide results and caveats: There were several of the most significant clusters that appeared linked to common viral pathogens in a later analysis.

Vbeta (60) and Jbeta (13) primers were used in the PCR. Generated by immunoSEQ multiplex PCR, the TCRdb table keeps only in-frame clones and is missing some. The sample lists about 190,000 clones; around three quarters were seen once. Worth noting for this clone: Its target is not known.

Sequencing was carried out using PBMCs. The clonotype was recovered from a woman younger than 35 in good health and CMV-seronegative. This chain uses TRBV29-1 with TRBJ2-7; D is perhaps TRBD1 (5 bases). The CDR3 DNA reads TGCAGCGTTTTTGGTTCGGACGGACACTCCTACGAGCAGTACTTC. This codes for CSVFGSDGHSYEQYF.